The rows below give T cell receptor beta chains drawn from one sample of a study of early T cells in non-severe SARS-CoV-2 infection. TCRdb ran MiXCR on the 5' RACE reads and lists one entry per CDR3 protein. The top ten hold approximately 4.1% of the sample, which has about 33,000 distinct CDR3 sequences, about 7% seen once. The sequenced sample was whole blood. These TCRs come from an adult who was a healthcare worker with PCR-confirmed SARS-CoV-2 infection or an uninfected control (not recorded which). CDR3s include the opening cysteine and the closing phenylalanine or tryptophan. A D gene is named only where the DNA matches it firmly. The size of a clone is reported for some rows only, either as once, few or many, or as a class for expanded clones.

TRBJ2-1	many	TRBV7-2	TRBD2	TGTGCCAGCAGCTTAGGCCTAGCGGGGCCCTCCTACAATGAGCAGTTCTTC	CASSLGLAGPSYNEQFF
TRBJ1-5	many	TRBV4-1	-	TGCGCCAGCAGCCTCGCACTATACCAGCCCCAGCATTTT	CASSLALYQPQHF
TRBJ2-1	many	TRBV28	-	TGTGCCAGCAGTTTAGCTCTGAGCTCCTACAATGAGCAGTTCTTC	CASSLALSSYNEQFF
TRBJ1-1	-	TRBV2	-	TGTGCCAGCAGTGTGACCGGGGGTGGCTCTGAAGCTTTCTTT	CASSVTGGGSEAFF
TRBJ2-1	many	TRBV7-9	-	TGTGCCAGCAGCCATAGCGGAGGGGTTAATGAGCAGTTCTTC	CASSHSGGVNEQFF
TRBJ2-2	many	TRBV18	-	TGTGCCAGCTCCGGACAGACTATGACGAACACCGGGGAGCTGTTTTTT	CASSGQTMTNTGELFF
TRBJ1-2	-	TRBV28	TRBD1	TGTGCCAGCAGTTTACTCGGAGCAGGGGGCATTGGCTACACCTTC	CASSLLGAGGIGYTF
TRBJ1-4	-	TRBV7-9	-	TGTGCCAGCAGCCCGGATTGGGCTAATGAAAAACTGTTTTTT	CASSPDWANEKLFF
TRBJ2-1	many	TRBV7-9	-	TGTGCCAGCAGCCCACTAGTCGATGAGCAGTTCTTC	CASSPLVDEQFF
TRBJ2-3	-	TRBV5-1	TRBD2	TGCGCCAGCAGCTTTAGCGGGAGGGCCGATACGCAGTATTTT	CASSFSGRADTQYF
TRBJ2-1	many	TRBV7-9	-	TGTGCCAGCAGCCCACGAGACGGGGAGGCCCGAAATGAGCAGTTCTTC	CASSPRDGEARNEQFF
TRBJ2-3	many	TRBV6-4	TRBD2	TGTGCCAGCAGTGACTCGGGGACTAGCGTAGATACGCAGTATTTT	CASSDSGTSVDTQYF
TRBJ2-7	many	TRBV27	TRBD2	TGTGCCAGCAGTTTCGGCGGGAGTCGAAGCGAGCAGTACTTC	CASSFGGSRSEQYF
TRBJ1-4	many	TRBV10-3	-	TGTGCCATCCAACAGGGCGTCGGGGAAAAACTGTTTTTT	CAIQQGVGEKLFF
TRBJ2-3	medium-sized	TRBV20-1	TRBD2	TGCAGTGCGGGGGGAGGGACTAGCGGCACAGATACGCAGTATTTT	CSAGGGTSGTDTQYF
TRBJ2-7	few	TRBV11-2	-	TGTGCCAGCAGCTTAGACCGATACGAGCAGTACTTC	CASSLDRYEQYF